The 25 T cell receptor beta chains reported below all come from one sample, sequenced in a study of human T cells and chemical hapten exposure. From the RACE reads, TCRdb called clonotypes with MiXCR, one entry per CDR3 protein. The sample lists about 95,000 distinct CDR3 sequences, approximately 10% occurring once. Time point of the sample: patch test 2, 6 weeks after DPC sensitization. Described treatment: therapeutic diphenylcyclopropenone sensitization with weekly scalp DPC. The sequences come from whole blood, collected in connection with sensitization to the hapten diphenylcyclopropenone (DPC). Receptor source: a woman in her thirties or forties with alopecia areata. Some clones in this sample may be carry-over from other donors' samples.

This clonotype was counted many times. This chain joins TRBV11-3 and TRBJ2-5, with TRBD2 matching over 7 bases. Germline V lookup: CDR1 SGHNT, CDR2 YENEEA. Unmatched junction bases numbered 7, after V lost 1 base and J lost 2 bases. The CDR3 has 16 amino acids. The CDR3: CASSLGSSGTQETQYF. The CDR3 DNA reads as TGTGCCAGCAGCTTAGGGTCTAGCGGTACTCAAGAGACCCAGTACTTC.

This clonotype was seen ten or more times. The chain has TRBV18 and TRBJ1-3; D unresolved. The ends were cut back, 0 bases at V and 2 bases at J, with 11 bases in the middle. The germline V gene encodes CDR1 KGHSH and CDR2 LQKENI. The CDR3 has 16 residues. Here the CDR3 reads CASSPPHRLAGNTIYF. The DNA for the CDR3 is TGTGCCAGCTCACCACCCCATCGGCTGGCTGGAAACACCATATATTTT.

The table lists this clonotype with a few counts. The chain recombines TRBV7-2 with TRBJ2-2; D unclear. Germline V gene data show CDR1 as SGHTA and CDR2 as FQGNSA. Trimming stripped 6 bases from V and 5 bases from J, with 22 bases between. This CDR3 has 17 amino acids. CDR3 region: CASSSGRNEAWTGELFF. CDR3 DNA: TGTGCCAGCAGTTCAGGAAGGAACGAGGCATGGACCGGGGAGCTGTTTTTT.

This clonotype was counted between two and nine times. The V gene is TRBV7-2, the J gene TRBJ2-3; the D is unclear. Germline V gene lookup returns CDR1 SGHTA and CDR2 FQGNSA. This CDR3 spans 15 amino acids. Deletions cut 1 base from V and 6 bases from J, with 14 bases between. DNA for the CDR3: TGTGCCAGCAGCTTAGACCCCGTTAACCGGGATACGCAGTATTTT. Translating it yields CASSLDPVNRDTQYF.

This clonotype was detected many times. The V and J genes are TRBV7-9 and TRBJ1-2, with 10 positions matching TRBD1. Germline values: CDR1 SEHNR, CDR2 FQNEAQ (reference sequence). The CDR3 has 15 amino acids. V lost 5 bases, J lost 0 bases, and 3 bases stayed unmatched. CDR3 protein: CASSPTGGANYGYTF. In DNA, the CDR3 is TGTGCCAGCAGCCCGACAGGGGGCGCTAACTATGGCTACACCTTC.

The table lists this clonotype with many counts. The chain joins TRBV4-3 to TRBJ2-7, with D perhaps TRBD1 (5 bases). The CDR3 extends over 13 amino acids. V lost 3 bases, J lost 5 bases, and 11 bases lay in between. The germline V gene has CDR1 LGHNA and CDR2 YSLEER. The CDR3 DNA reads TGCGCCAGCAGCCAGGCCCTAGGGGACGAGCAGTACTTC. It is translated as CASSQALGDEQYF.

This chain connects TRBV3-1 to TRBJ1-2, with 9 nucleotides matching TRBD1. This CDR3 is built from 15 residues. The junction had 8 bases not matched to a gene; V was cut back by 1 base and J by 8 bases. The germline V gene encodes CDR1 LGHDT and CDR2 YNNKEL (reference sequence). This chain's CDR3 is CASSQGSGTGRGYTF. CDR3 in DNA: TGTGCCAGCAGCCAAGGAAGCGGGACAGGGCGCGGCTACACCTTC.

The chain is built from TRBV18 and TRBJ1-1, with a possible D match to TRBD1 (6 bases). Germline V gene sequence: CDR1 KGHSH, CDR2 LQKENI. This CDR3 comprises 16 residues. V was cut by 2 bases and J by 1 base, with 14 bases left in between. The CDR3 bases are TGTGCCAGCTCACCATTCTTACAGGGATCGAACACTGAAGCTTTCTTT. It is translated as CASSPFLQGSNTEAFF.

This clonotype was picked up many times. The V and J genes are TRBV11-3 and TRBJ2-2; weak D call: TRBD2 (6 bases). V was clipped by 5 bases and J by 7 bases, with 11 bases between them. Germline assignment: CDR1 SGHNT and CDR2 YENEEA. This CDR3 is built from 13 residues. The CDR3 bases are TGTGCCAGCAGCAAGACTAGAGGCGGGGAGCTGTTTTTT. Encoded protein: CASSKTRGGELFF.

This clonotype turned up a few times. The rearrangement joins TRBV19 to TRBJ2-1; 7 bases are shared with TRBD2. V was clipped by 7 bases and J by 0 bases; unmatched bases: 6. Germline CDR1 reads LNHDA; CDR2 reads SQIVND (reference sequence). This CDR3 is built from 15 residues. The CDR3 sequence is CASTLGGSSYNEQFF. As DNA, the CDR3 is TGTGCCAGTACCCTGGGGGGGAGCTCCTACAATGAGCAGTTCTTC. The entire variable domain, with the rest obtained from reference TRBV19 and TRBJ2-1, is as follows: DGGITQSPKYLFRKEGQNVTLSCEQNLNHDAMYWYRQDPGQGLRLIYYSQIVNDFQKGDIAEGYSVSREKKESFPLTVTSAQKNPTAFYLCASTLGGSSYNEQFFGPGTRLTVL.

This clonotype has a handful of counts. CDR3 in amino acids: CASSYSGLAGLYNEQFF. CDR3 sequence (DNA): TGTGCCAGCAGTTACTCGGGTCTAGCGGGTCTCTACAATGAGCAGTTCTTC. The V and J genes are TRBV6-2 or TRBV6-3 and TRBJ2-1; 8 bases are a match to TRBD2. Germline V gives CDR1 MNHEY, CDR2 SVGEGT. The CDR3 spans 17 residues. The V and J ends lost 0 bases and 3 bases, in that order; junction bases with no gene match: 7.

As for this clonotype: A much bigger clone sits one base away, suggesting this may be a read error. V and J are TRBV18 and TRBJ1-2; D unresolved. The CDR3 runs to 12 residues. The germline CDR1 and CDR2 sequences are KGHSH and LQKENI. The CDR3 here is CASSPREGGYAF. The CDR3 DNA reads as TGTGCCAGCTCACCACGTGAGGGTGGCTACGCCTTC.

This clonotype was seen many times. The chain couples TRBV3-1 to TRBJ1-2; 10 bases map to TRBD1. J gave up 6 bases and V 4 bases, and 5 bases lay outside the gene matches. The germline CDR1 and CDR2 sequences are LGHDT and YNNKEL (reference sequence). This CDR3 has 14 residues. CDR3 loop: CASSLTGGKDGYTF. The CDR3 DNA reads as TGTGCCAGCAGCCTGACAGGGGGCAAGGATGGCTACACCTTC.

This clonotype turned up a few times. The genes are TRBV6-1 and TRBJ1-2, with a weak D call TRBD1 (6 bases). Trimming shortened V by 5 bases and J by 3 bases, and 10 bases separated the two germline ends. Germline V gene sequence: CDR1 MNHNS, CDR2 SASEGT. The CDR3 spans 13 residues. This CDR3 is CASSTDSYYGYTF. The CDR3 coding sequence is TGTGCCAGCAGTACGGACAGTTACTATGGCTACACCTTC.

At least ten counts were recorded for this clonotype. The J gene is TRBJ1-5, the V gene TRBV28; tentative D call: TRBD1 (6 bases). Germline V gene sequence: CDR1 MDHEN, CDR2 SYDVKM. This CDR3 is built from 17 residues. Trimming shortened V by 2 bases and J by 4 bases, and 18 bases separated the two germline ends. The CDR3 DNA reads TGTGCCAGCAGTTTAGGCTTAAAGGACAGTCTGAATCAGCCCCAGCATTTT. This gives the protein CASSLGLKDSLNQPQHF.

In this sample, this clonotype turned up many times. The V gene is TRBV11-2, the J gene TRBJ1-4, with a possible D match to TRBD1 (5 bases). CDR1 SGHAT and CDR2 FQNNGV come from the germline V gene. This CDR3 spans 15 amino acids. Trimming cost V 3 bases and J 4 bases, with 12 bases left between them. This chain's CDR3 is CASSLGGSGNEKLFF. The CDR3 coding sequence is TGTGCCAGCAGCTTGGGGGGTTCTGGTAATGAAAAACTGTTTTTT.

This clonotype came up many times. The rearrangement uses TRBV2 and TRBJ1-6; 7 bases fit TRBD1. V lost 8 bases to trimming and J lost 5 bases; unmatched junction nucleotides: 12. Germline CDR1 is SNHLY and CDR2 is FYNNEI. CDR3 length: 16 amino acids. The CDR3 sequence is CASGQQGPGNNSPLHF. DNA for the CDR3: TGTGCCAGCGGACAACAGGGGCCGGGGAATAATTCACCCCTCCACTTT.

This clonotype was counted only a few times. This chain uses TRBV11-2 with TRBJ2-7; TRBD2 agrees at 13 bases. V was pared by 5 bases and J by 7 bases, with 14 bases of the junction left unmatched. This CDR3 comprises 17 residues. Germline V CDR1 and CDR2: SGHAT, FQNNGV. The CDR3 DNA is TGTGCCAGCAGCCTAGGAACTAGCGGGAGGGCCTTGGAAGAGCAGTACTTC. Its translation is CASSLGTSGRALEEQYF.

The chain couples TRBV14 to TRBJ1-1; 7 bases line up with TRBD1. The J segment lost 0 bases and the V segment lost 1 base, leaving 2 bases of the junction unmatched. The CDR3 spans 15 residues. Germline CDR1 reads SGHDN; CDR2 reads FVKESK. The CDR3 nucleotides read TGTGCCAGCAGCCAAGCGGGGACAGTGAACACTGAAGCTTTCTTT. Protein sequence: CASSQAGTVNTEAFF.

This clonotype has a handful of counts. CDR3 nucleotides: TGTGCCACCAGCAGATCCCGACCATCCTCTGGGGCCAACGTCCTGACTTTC. It codes for CATSRSRPSSGANVLTF. J is TRBJ2-6 and V is TRBV15; D remains ambiguous. The V end lost 2 bases, the J end lost 0 bases, and 11 bases lay between the germline ends. Germline CDR1 LNHNV, CDR2 YYDKDF (reference sequence). This CDR3 has 17 residues.

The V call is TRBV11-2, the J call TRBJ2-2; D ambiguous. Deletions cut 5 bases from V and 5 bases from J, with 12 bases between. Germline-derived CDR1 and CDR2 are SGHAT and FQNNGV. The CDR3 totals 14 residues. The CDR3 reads CASSRGQVTGELFF. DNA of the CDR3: TGTGCCAGCAGCCGTGGCCAGGTGACCGGGGAGCTGTTTTTT.

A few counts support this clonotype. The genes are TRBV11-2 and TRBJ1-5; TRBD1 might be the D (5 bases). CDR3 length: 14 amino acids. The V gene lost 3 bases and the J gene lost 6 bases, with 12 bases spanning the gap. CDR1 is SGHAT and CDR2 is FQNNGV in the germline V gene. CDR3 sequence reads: CASSFAGSGQPQHF. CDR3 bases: TGTGCCAGCAGCTTTGCAGGGTCGGGTCAGCCCCAGCATTTT.

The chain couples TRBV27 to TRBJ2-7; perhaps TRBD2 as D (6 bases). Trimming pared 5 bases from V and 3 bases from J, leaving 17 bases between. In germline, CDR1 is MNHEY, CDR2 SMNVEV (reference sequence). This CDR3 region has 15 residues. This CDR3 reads CASSPASARYYEQYF. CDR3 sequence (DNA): TGTGCCAGCAGTCCGGCTAGCGCAAGATACTACGAGCAGTACTTC.

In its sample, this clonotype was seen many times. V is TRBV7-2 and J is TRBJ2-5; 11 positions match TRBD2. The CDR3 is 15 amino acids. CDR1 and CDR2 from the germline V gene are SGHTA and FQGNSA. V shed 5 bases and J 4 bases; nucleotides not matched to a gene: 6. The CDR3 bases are TGTGCCAGCAGCGTTAGCGGGGGGGCTTTAGAGACCCAGTACTTC. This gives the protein CASSVSGGALETQYF.

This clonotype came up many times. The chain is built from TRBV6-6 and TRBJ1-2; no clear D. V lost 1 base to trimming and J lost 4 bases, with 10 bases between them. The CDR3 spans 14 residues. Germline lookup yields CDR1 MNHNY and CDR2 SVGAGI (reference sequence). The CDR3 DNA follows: TGTGCCAGCAGTTACTTTTCCGAAGGCTATGGCTACACCTTC. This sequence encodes CASSYFSEGYGYTF.